This T cell receptor (beta chain) stems from a study of blood T cell repertoires in COVID-19. For the study at large: Samples of COVID-19 (acute and convalescent) were obtained from the United States, Italy and Spain. From T cells, B-cell-depleted T cells, or PBMCs came the material, which was cDNA or gDNA.

Original handling: The assay estimated nucleated cells by amplifying reference gene primers. Produced via immunoSEQ multiplex PCR; TCRdb's table is partial and in-frame only. V and J calls and clone size come straight from that table; D and trimming were deduced from the DNA. The repertoire consists of about 380,000 clones, with roughly 86% occurring once and the leading ten covering about 1.2%. Trimming removed 3 bases from V and 7 bases from J, with 11 bases in between. From germline, CDR1 is SGHRS and CDR2 YFSETQ. CDR3 length: 14 amino acids. The chain combines TRBV5-1 with TRBJ1-6; D is undetermined. The TCR sequence derives from a human donor with acute or convalescent COVID-19. The donor label of this sample is uncertain. The sequenced sample was peripheral blood. For the CDR3, the DNA is TGCGCCAGCAGCTCCCGGTTCCCCAATTCACCCCTCCACTTT. The encoded protein is CASSSRFPNSPLHF.